These 24 T cell receptor beta chains were sequenced from one sample in a study of CD8 T cells in ankylosing spondylitis. TCRdb re-analysed the 5' RACE reads in MiXCR, keeping a single row per CDR3 protein. The data hold some 220,000 distinct CDR3 sequences, with over 9.5% observed a single time. Sequencing was performed on blood, either unsorted or a sorted T cell fraction (not recorded which). The source of these receptors is a male donor with ankylosing spondylitis or in good health (not recorded which).

The genes are TRBV11-2 and TRBJ2-1; D is unclear. The V and J ends lost 0 bases and 6 bases respectively, with 9 bases between them. Germline CDR1 is SGHAT and CDR2 is FQNNGV. CDR3 length: 14 residues. The CDR3 bases are TGTGCCAGCAGCTTAGAGGTCTTAGTCAATGAGCAGTTCTTC. This codes for CASSLEVLVNEQFF.

This clonotype was seen at least ten times. This chain connects TRBV20-1 to TRBJ1-5, with D hard to call. CDR1 and CDR2 from the germline V gene are DFQATT and SNEGSKA (reference sequence). Trimming took off 5 bases at V and 4 bases at J, with 12 bases between the two ends. The CDR3 is made up of 13 amino acids. CDR3 bases: TGCAGTGCTCCGGGATCCGGAAATCAGCCCCAGCATTTT. Translation gives CSAPGSGNQPQHF.

This clonotype was seen repeatedly, ten times or more. The chain is built from TRBV5-1 and TRBJ2-7, with D possibly TRBD2 on 6 matching bases. Deletions cut 0 bases from V and 9 bases from J, with 19 bases between. The CDR3 has 15 amino acids. Germline V lookup: CDR1 SGHRS, CDR2 YFSETQ. The CDR3 nucleotides read TGCGCCAGCAGCTTGGCCGTCGGGGGAGAGACTTGGCAGTACTTC. Translating it yields CASSLAVGGETWQYF.

This clonotype was seen at least ten times. V and J are TRBV2 and TRBJ2-3, with unresolved D. V was pared by 4 bases and J by 3 bases, with 17 bases between. The CDR3 has 16 amino acids. CDR1 is SNHLY, CDR2 FYNNEI, per germline. CDR3 in amino acids: CASSGGQNPGTDTQYF. The CDR3 nucleotides are TGTGCCAGCAGTGGAGGCCAGAATCCTGGGACAGATACGCAGTATTTT.

This clonotype was observed at least ten times. The J gene is TRBJ2-1, the V gene TRBV6-1, with 7 bases aligning to TRBD2. CDR3 size: 16 residues. The V and J ends lost 2 bases and 0 bases, in that order; junction bases with no gene match: 4. Looked up from germline, CDR1 is MNHNS and CDR2 is SASEGT. In DNA form, the CDR3 reads TGTGCCAGCAGTGAATGGGGCGGGAGCTCCTACAATGAGCAGTTCTTC. Translated, it gives CASSEWGGSSYNEQFF.

This clonotype was found many times. This rearrangement joins TRBV7-2 to TRBJ2-2; the D gene is possibly TRBD2 (5 bases). The germline V and J ends were trimmed by 2 bases and 5 bases, with 15 bases remaining between them. Germline values: CDR1 SGHTA, CDR2 FQGNSA. This CDR3 is built from 16 residues. For the CDR3, the DNA is TGTGCCAGCAGCTTAATTCCGGCCCCGGGGACCGGGGAGCTGTTTTTT. It specifies CASSLIPAPGTGELFF. The whole variable domain, remainder taken from reference TRBV7-2 and TRBJ2-2, is GAGVSQSPSNKVTEKGKDVELRCDPISGHTALYWYRQSLGQGLEFLIYFQGNSAPDKSGLPSDRFSAERTGGSVSTLTIQRTQQEDSAVYLCASSLIPAPGTGELFFGEGSRLTVL.

This clonotype was recorded at least ten times. The chain has TRBV25-1 and TRBJ1-1; possible D gene TRBD1, 5 bases. The CDR3 length is 14 residues. Trimming removed 0 bases at V and 7 bases at J, with 12 bases between. CDR1 MGHDK and CDR2 SYGVNS come from the germline V gene. In DNA form, the CDR3 reads TGTGCCAGCAGTGAATACGGGGGGGTGGGTGAAGCTTTCTTT. Its translation is CASSEYGGVGEAFF.

This clonotype was observed at least ten times. CDR3 residues: CSVLGDSQETQYF. The CDR3 DNA reads as TGCAGCGTCCTGGGGGACAGCCAAGAGACCCAGTACTTC. The chain combines TRBV29-1 with TRBJ2-5; 7 bases are shared with TRBD1. V was clipped by 6 bases and J by 1 base; unmatched bases: 5. This CDR3 has 13 amino acids. CDR1 SQVTM and CDR2 ANQGSEA come from the germline V gene.

There are a few counts of this clonotype. The CDR3 protein is CASSLGGPETQYF. CDR3 DNA: TGTGCCAGCAGCTTAGGGGGTCCCGAGACCCAGTACTTC. The chain has TRBV7-7 and TRBJ2-5; D is unresolved. CDR1 and CDR2 from the germline V gene are SSHAT and FNYEAQ (reference sequence). The length of the CDR3 is 13 residues. V was trimmed by 1 base and J by 5 bases, leaving 8 bases between them.

This clonotype was recorded at least ten times. This sequence joins TRBV5-1 and TRBJ1-1, with D hard to call. CDR1 and CDR2 from the germline V gene are SGHRS and YFSETQ. The CDR3 sequence is 13 residues long. Trimming pared 2 bases from V and 5 bases from J, leaving 10 bases between. The CDR3 reads CASSLEQETEAFF. The DNA of the CDR3 is TGCGCCAGCAGCTTAGAACAAGAGACTGAAGCTTTCTTT.

This clonotype has only a few counts. V and J are TRBV5-1 and TRBJ1-2; D is unclear. The CDR3 has 12 amino acids. V lost 0 bases and J lost 8, with 8 bases in between. The germline gives CDR1 SGHRS, CDR2 YFSETQ. The CDR3 region has the DNA TGCGCCAGCAGCTTGGAGCTGGAAGGCTACACCTTC. Residues: CASSLELEGYTF. Drawing the rest from reference TRBV5-1 and TRBJ1-2, the complete variable domain is KAGVTQTPRYLIKTRGQQVTLSCSPISGHRSVSWYQQTPGQGLQFLFEYFSETQRNKGNFPGRFSGRQFSNSRSEMNVSTLELGDSALYLCASSLELEGYTFGSGTRLTVV.

The chain combines TRBV5-5 with TRBJ1-5; D is unclear. V dropped 6 bases and J dropped 0 bases, with 13 bases sitting between them. This CDR3 region has 15 residues. Germline CDR1 SGHKS, CDR2 YYEKEE (reference sequence). CDR3 protein: CASTSSFNSNQPQHF. The CDR3 region has the DNA TGTGCCAGCACCTCCAGCTTTAATAGCAATCAGCCCCAGCATTTT. Using reference TRBV5-5 and TRBJ1-5 for the parts outside the CDR3, the full variable domain is DAGVTQSPTHLIKTRGQQVTLRCSPISGHKSVSWYQQVLGQGPQFIFQYYEKEERGRGNFPDRFSARQFPNYSSELNVNALLLGDSALYLCASTSSFNSNQPQHFGDGTRLSIL.

Comment on this clonotype: Being one base from a much bigger clone, this may be a read error. This chain links TRBV5-1 with TRBJ1-6, with TRBD1 as a possible D gene (6 bases). Germline CDR1 and CDR2: SGHRS and YFSETQ. This CDR3 is built from 14 residues. CDR3 amino acids: CVSSLDSGNSPLHF. As DNA, the CDR3 is TGCGTCAGCAGCTTGGACAGTGGAAATTCACCCCTCCACTTT.

This clonotype was picked up many times. The rearrangement uses TRBV19 and TRBJ1-1; D might be TRBD1 (5 bases). V lost 4 bases to trimming and J lost 10 bases, with 19 bases between them. In germline, CDR1 is LNHDA, CDR2 SQIVND (reference sequence). CDR3 size: 14 residues. As DNA, the CDR3 is TGTGCCAGTAGTAGTTCGGGACGGGGTGGTCGAGCTTTCTTT. Residues: CASSSSGRGGRAFF.

The sample holds a few counts of this clonotype. The rearrangement joins TRBV4-1 to TRBJ2-3; D unresolved. The V end was cut by 3 bases, the J end by 0 bases, with 10 bases between. This CDR3 is built from 15 residues. Germline V CDR1 and CDR2: MGHRA, YSYEKL. Here the CDR3 DNA reads TGCGCCAGCAGCCATACAACAGCCAGCACAGATACGCAGTATTTT. It specifies CASSHTTASTDTQYF.

Ten or more counts support this clonotype. The genes are TRBV11-2 and TRBJ2-7; D unclear. The CDR3 covers 12 residues. V was clipped by 6 bases and J by 1 base, with 7 bases between them. Germline V gene data show CDR1 as SGHAT and CDR2 as FQNNGV. In DNA, the CDR3 is TGTGCCAGCAGGCCAGAGTCCTACGAGCAGTACTTC. This codes for CASRPESYEQYF. The full variable domain, in which reference TRBV11-2 and TRBJ2-7 provide the parts outside the CDR3, is EAGVAQSPRYKIIEKRQSVAFWCNPISGHATLYWYQQILGQGPKLLIQFQNNGVVDDSQLPKDRFSAERLKGVDSTLKIQPAKLEDSAVYLCASRPESYEQYFGPGTRLTVT.

This clonotype was found many times. The chain recombines TRBV4-1 with TRBJ2-1; D may be TRBD2 (5 bases). The CDR3 totals 17 residues. V was pared by 0 bases and J by 3 bases, with 15 bases between. Germline CDR1 reads MGHRA; CDR2 reads YSYEKL. The CDR3, as DNA: TGCGCCAGCAGCCAAGATCCCTCGGGGTGGGACTACAATGAGCAGTTCTTC. This translates into CASSQDPSGWDYNEQFF.

The chain employs TRBV2 and TRBJ2-2; the match to TRBD1 covers 8 bases. Germline lookup yields CDR1 SNHLY and CDR2 FYNNEI. This CDR3 is 15 amino acids long. V trimming: 6 bases; J trimming: 1 base; junction bases outside the gene matches: 4. This CDR3 is CASRAGTGNTGELFF. In nucleotides, the CDR3 is TGTGCCAGCAGGGCCGGGACAGGGAACACCGGGGAGCTGTTTTTT.

The CDR3 region has the DNA TGTGCCAGCAGTTACTCTGAGAACACTGAAGCTTTCTTT. It codes for CASSYSENTEAFF. This sequence joins TRBV6-6 and TRBJ1-1, with D uncertain. The V and J ends lost 0 bases and 1 base respectively, with 3 bases between them. The CDR3 consists of 13 residues. The germline V gene encodes CDR1 MNHNY and CDR2 SVGAGI (reference sequence).

This clonotype was seen ten or more times. The rearrangement uses TRBV7-2 and TRBJ2-7; maybe TRBD2 (6 bases). The CDR3 covers 15 residues. The germline V gene encodes CDR1 SGHTA and CDR2 FQGNSA. V lost 5 bases, J lost 4 bases, and 18 bases lay in between. The CDR3 here is CASSPDTGVGYEQYF. In nucleotides, the CDR3 is TGTGCCAGCAGCCCGGACACGGGAGTGGGTTACGAGCAGTACTTC. Drawing the rest from reference TRBV7-2 and TRBJ2-7, the complete variable domain is GAGVSQSPSNKVTEKGKDVELRCDPISGHTALYWYRQSLGQGLEFLIYFQGNSAPDKSGLPSDRFSAERTGGSVSTLTIQRTQQEDSAVYLCASSPDTGVGYEQYFGPGTRLTVT.

This clonotype was observed at least ten times. The CDR3 DNA follows: TGTGCCAGCAGCTTTTCCGGACAGGGGCAAGATACGCAGTATTTT. It is translated as CASSFSGQGQDTQYF. This chain links TRBV7-2 with TRBJ2-3; 9 positions agree with TRBD1. J gave up 5 bases and V 3 bases, and 6 bases lay outside the gene matches. The CDR3 spans 15 residues. Germline lookup yields CDR1 SGHTA and CDR2 FQGNSA.

This clonotype was seen at least ten times. The gene calls are TRBV4-1 and TRBJ2-1; maybe TRBD2 (5 bases). Germline V CDR1 and CDR2: MGHRA, YSYEKL. V lost 2 bases, J lost 4 bases, and 6 bases lay in between. There are 13 residues in the CDR3. This CDR3 is CASSQRGYNEQFF. The CDR3, as DNA: TGCGCCAGCAGCCAAAGAGGGTACAATGAGCAGTTCTTC.

About this clonotype: One base away lies a much larger clone, so this may be a sequencing read error. The chain carries TRBV5-1 and TRBJ2-1; unclear D gene. Between the trimmed V and J ends, which lost 0 bases and 1 base, there was a span of 11 bases. Germline CDR1 SGHRS, CDR2 YFSETQ. The CDR3 totals 16 residues. CDR3 coding DNA: TGCGCCAGCAGCTTGGATGTGACCCCATCCTACAATGAGCAGTTCTTC. Protein: CASSLDVTPSYNEQFF.

This clonotype occurred many times. The chain links TRBV21-1 to TRBJ1-6. TRBV21-1 has pseudogene status. This CDR3 region has 20 residues. The CDR3 DNA follows: TGTGCCAGCAGCCTCTTTCGGGAGGGGCTCCGGGGCACCTATAATTCACCCCTCCACTTT. Translating it yields CASSLFREGLRGTYNSPLHF.